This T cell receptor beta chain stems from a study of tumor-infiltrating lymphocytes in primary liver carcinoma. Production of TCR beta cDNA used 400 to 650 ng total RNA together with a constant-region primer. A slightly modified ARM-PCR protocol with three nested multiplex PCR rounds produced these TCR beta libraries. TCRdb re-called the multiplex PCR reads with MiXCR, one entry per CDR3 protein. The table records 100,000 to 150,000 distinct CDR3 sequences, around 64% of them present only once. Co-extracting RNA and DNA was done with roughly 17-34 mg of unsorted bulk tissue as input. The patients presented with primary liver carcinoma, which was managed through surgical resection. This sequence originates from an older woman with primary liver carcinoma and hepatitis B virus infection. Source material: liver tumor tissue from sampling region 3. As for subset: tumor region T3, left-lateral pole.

CDR3 coding DNA: TGTGCCAGCGACGTGAGGGGAGGGGTTGAAAAACTGTTTTTT. It translates to CASDVRGGVEKLFF. The chain couples TRBV2 to TRBJ1-4; D possibly corresponds to TRBD1 (5 bases). CDR1 is SNHLY, CDR2 FYNNEI, per germline. The CDR3 contains 14 residues. Deletions cut 8 bases from V and 7 bases from J, with 17 bases between.